The 23 T cell receptor beta chains given below trace back to one sample, sequenced in a study of blood T cell repertoires in COVID-19. Assay: immunoSEQ multiplex PCR; the TCRdb copy retains only in-frame clones and omits some. The table lists about 170,000 clones, about 80% of them singletons, with roughly 6.4% in the top ten. The specimen was peripheral blood. These receptors were taken from a woman in her thirties or forties with COVID-19, enrolled during active disease.

This clone has ten or more counts. The V call is TRBV7-6, the J call TRBJ1-6; 12 bases are shared with TRBD1. The ends lost 3 bases at V and 9 bases at J; junction bases unmatched: 3. Germline lookup yields CDR1 SGHVS and CDR2 FNYEAQ. This CDR3 region has 15 residues. The CDR3 region has the DNA TGTGCCAGCAGCTTCTCGGGACAGGGGGCTTCACCCCTCCACTTT. Translation gives CASSFSGQGASPLHF.

The chain is built from TRBV6-4 and TRBJ1-1; 7 bases map to TRBD1. Germline values: CDR1 MRHNA, CDR2 SNTAGT. This CDR3 comprises 13 residues. With V trimmed by 6 bases and J by 8 bases, 9 bases remained unmatched. The CDR3 nucleotides are TGTGCCAGCAGCCGAGAAGGGGGCATGGAAGCTTTCTTT. Amino acids: CASSREGGMEAFF.

As DNA, the CDR3 is TGTGCCAGCAGGGGAACCGGGACAGGGGTTTCACCCCTCCACTTT. Translation gives CASRGTGTGVSPLHF. The chain employs TRBV6-5 and TRBJ1-6, with 10 bases identical to TRBD1. Losses at the gene ends were 6 bases for V and 9 bases for J; bases not matched to a gene: 8. Germline CDR1 and CDR2: MNHEY and SVGAGI. There are 15 residues in the CDR3.

The chain carries TRBV5-8 and TRBJ1-5; 9 nucleotides agree with TRBD1. There are 17 residues in the CDR3. CDR1 is SGHTS, CDR2 YDEGEE, per germline. Trimming removed 3 bases from V and 4 bases from J; junction bases left unmatched: 11. Here the CDR3 reads CASSSGTGNFGNQPQHF. The CDR3 DNA is TGTGCCAGCAGCTCCGGGACAGGGAATTTTGGGAATCAGCCCCAGCATTTT.

The V call is TRBV15, the J call TRBJ1-4; the D gene is possibly TRBD1 (5 bases). The CDR3 is 15 residues long. Germline CDR1 is LNHNV and CDR2 is YYDKDF (reference sequence). The V gene lost 0 bases and the J gene lost 6 bases, with 11 bases spanning the gap. CDR3 loop: CATSRDRREDEKLFF. CDR3 nucleotides: TGTGCCACCAGCAGAGATCGCAGGGAGGATGAAAAACTGTTTTTT.

The rearrangement joins TRBV9 to TRBJ2-3, with 8 positions matching TRBD2. The CDR3 loop spans 16 amino acids. Germline V CDR1 and CDR2: SGDLS, YYNGEE. Unmatched junction bases numbered 6, after V lost 3 bases and J lost 0 bases. The CDR3 loop reads CASSGRTSPSTDTQYF. For the CDR3, the DNA is TGTGCCAGCAGCGGCCGGACTAGCCCTAGCACAGATACGCAGTATTTT.

A single count supports this clone. The rearrangement links TRBV7-6 to TRBJ2-5; D is uncertain. CDR1 is SGHVS and CDR2 is FNYEAQ in the germline V gene. The V gene lost 6 bases and the J gene lost 5 bases, with 7 bases spanning the gap. The CDR3 is 11 amino acids. DNA for the CDR3: TGTGCCAGCAGTATTTTCGAGACCCAGTACTTC. Protein: CASSIFETQYF.

The count of this clone is one. The chain has TRBV19 and TRBJ2-6; TRBD2 agrees at 12 bases. This CDR3 is built from 19 residues. CDR1 is LNHDA and CDR2 is SQIVND in the germline V gene (reference sequence). V lost 6 bases to trimming and J lost 4 bases; unmatched junction nucleotides: 13. CDR3 residues: CASRFISSGRGAGANVLTF. The CDR3 region has the DNA TGTGCCAGTAGGTTTATATCTAGCGGGAGGGGTGCCGGGGCCAACGTCCTGACTTTC.

This sequence joins TRBV27 and TRBJ2-2; TRBD2 matches at 13 bases. Germline CDR1 MNHEY, CDR2 SMNVEV (reference sequence). The CDR3 runs to 17 residues. Trimming cost V 8 bases and J 8 bases; bases outside gene matches: 14. CDR3 sequence: CASSSTRTSGSRGELFF. The CDR3 nucleotides are TGTGCCAGCTCCTCGACCCGGACTAGCGGGAGTAGGGGGGAGCTGTTTTTT.

The genes are TRBV6-2 or TRBV6-3 and TRBJ2-1, with 10 bases identical to TRBD1. The V and J ends lost 6 bases and 10 bases, in that order; junction bases with no gene match: 18. The CDR3 spans 17 residues. Per the germline V gene, CDR1 is MNHEY and CDR2 is SVGEGT. CDR3 nucleotide sequence: TGTGCCAGCAGCCCTACCGGGACAGGGGCGCAGCTGGAGGAGCAGTTCTTC. Its protein is CASSPTGTGAQLEEQFF.

The genes are TRBV9 and TRBJ2-1, with D possibly being TRBD2 (5 bases). The V and J ends lost 4 bases and 10 bases respectively, with 21 bases between them. Germline V gene data show CDR1 as SGDLS and CDR2 as YYNGEE. The CDR3 extends over 15 amino acids. This CDR3 reads CASSTGLGNQQEQFF. The CDR3 DNA follows: TGTGCCAGCAGCACGGGGTTGGGGAACCAGCAGGAGCAGTTCTTC.

The CDR3 loop is CASTPPRSSYEQYV. CDR3 in DNA: TGTGCCAGCACCCCCCCTAGGAGCTCCTACGAGCAGTACGTC. The chain recombines TRBV5-8 with TRBJ2-7; D is uncertain. Germline CDR1 SGHTS, CDR2 YDEGEE. The CDR3 consists of 14 residues. Trimming pared 6 bases from V and 0 bases from J, leaving 13 bases between.

The chain combines TRBV3-1 (or the pseudogene TRBV3-2) with TRBJ2-7; D is possibly TRBD1 (5 bases). CDR1 and CDR2 from the germline V gene are LGHDT and YNNKEL (reference sequence). The CDR3 runs to 12 residues. V was cut by 3 bases and J by 6 bases, with 9 bases left in between. The DNA for the CDR3 is TGTGCCAGCAGCCACCGCCAGGGCGAGCAGTACTTC. Translated, it gives CASSHRQGEQYF.

The chain combines TRBV19 with TRBJ2-3; D might be TRBD1 (6 bases). The CDR3 consists of 14 residues. V lost 4 bases, J lost 2 bases, and 10 bases lay in between. Germline V gene data show CDR1 as LNHDA and CDR2 as SQIVND (reference sequence). The CDR3 bases are TGTGCCAGTAGTACCAGGGGTTCCACAGATACGCAGTATTTT. It translates to CASSTRGSTDTQYF.

The gene calls are TRBV9 and TRBJ2-1, with 12 positions matching TRBD2. Losses at the gene ends were 3 bases for V and 6 bases for J; bases not matched to a gene: 4. The length of the CDR3 is 15 residues. In germline, CDR1 is SGDLS, CDR2 YYNGEE. The DNA for the CDR3 is TGTGCCAGCAGCGAGACTAGCGGGAGAACCAATGAGCAGTTCTTC. Amino acids: CASSETSGRTNEQFF.

This clone was seen more than once but under ten times. The chain joins TRBV24-1 to TRBJ2-2; 7 bases align to TRBD1. CDR1 and CDR2 from the germline V gene are KGHDR and SFDVKD. The CDR3 extends over 16 amino acids. The V segment lost 4 bases and the J segment 5 bases; nucleotides outside the gene matches: 9. The CDR3 reads CATSDPRQGVTGELFF. The CDR3 nucleotides are TGTGCCACCAGTGACCCAAGACAGGGTGTAACCGGGGAGCTGTTTTTT.

This clone was seen a few times. For the CDR3, the DNA is TGTGCCAGCAGTTCCACGGGAGTCACTGAAGCTTTCTTT. This codes for CASSSTGVTEAFF. The chain joins TRBV6-5 to TRBJ1-1, with D uncertain. This CDR3 contains 13 residues. Trimming removed 4 bases at V and 4 bases at J, with 10 bases between. CDR1 and CDR2 (germline): MNHEY, SVGAGI.

The chain has TRBV29-1 and TRBJ2-3; 12 positions agree with TRBD2. CDR3 length equals 14 residues. Per germline, CDR1 SQVTM and CDR2 ANQGSEA. Trimming at V came to 7 bases and at J to 2 bases, leaving 4 bases not matched to a gene. This chain's CDR3 is CSAGLAGNTDTQYF. The CDR3 coding sequence is TGCAGCGCCGGACTAGCGGGGAACACAGATACGCAGTATTTT.

V usage is TRBV27 and J usage is TRBJ1-2, with a tentative D call TRBD1 (5 bases). Trimming pared 5 bases from V and 0 bases from J, leaving 13 bases between. The V gene's germline CDR1 is MNHEY and CDR2 SMNVEV (reference sequence). The CDR3 is made up of 15 amino acids. The CDR3 DNA is TGTGCCAGCAGTCACGCAGGGAACGCTAACTATGGCTACACCTTC. The encoded protein is CASSHAGNANYGYTF.

This clone was found a few times. V usage is TRBV3-1 (or the pseudogene TRBV3-2) and J usage is TRBJ1-2, with TRBD1 matching over 9 bases. Per the germline V gene, CDR1 is LGHDT and CDR2 is YNNKEL (reference sequence). V was pared by 8 bases and J by 6 bases, with 7 bases of the junction left unmatched. The CDR3 sequence is 13 residues long. Here the CDR3 reads CASVGQGYDGYTF. The CDR3 nucleotides read TGTGCCAGCGTAGGACAGGGGTATGATGGCTACACCTTC.

The rearrangement uses TRBV5-4 and TRBJ1-1; D is possibly TRBD1 (6 bases). Germline loops: CDR1 SGHNT, CDR2 YYREEE (reference sequence). V was shortened by 6 bases and J by 1 base, with 13 bases between the two germline ends. The CDR3 is made up of 14 amino acids. CDR3 in DNA: TGTGCCAGCAAGGGGGGGTATGCGAACACTGAAGCTTTCTTT. This sequence encodes CASKGGYANTEAFF.

The CDR3 nucleotides read TGTGCCAGCAGCCGGACCCGGAGGGACTATGGCTACACCTTC. As protein: CASSRTRRDYGYTF. The chain recombines TRBV7-2 with TRBJ1-2, with no clear D. The CDR3 spans 14 residues. CDR1 SGHTA and CDR2 FQGNSA come from the germline V gene. V was pared by 5 bases and J by 3 bases, with 13 bases between.

V and J are TRBV6-1 and TRBJ2-3, with TRBD2 matching over 10 bases. The germline V gene encodes CDR1 MNHNS and CDR2 SASEGT. The J segment lost 1 base and the V segment lost 2 bases, leaving 6 bases of the junction unmatched. This CDR3 is 17 amino acids long. The CDR3 is CASSEYGLADGTDTQYF. CDR3 coding DNA: TGTGCCAGCAGTGAATACGGACTAGCGGATGGCACAGATACGCAGTATTTT.